This is a list of T cell receptor beta chains from one sample in a study of blood T cell repertoires in COVID-19. Assay: immunoSEQ multiplex PCR; the TCRdb copy retains only in-frame clones and omits some. This table holds approximately 270,000 clones, 70% to 90% found once. The sample consisted of PBMCs or T cells enriched from blood (not recorded which). The receptors were sampled from a woman in her fifties or sixties who had recovered from COVID-19. Each CDR3 is given with its conserved first and last residue. Each record gives: V gene, J gene, D gene, clone size, CDR3 protein, CDR3 DNA. D genes are given only for firm matches. Clone size is not always given. Where it is, it says once, few, many or a class for expanded clones.

v_gene: TRBV18; j_gene: TRBJ2-2; d_gene: TRBD2; abundance: .; CDR3aa: CASSPPGTMNTGELFF; CDR3nt: TGTGCCAGCTCACCCCCCGGGACTATGAACACCGGGGAGCTGTTTTTT
v_gene: TRBV6-5; j_gene: TRBJ1-6; d_gene: .; abundance: .; CDR3aa: CASSGDYSPLHF; CDR3nt: TGTGCCAGCAGCGGGGATTATTCACCCCTCCACTTT
v_gene: TRBV12-5; j_gene: TRBJ1-2; d_gene: .; abundance: once; CDR3aa: CASGPGGKADSYTF; CDR3nt: TGTGCTAGTGGCCCCGGGGGGAAAGCGGATAGCTACACCTTC
v_gene: TRBV10-3; j_gene: TRBJ1-5; d_gene: .; abundance: .; CDR3aa: CAISESNRLGRSNQPQHF; CDR3nt: TGTGCCATCAGTGAGTCTAACAGGCTTGGTAGGAGCAATCAGCCCCAGCATTTT
v_gene: TRBV28; j_gene: TRBJ1-5; d_gene: TRBD1; abundance: .; CDR3aa: CASSLGTGGNQPQHF; CDR3nt: TGTGCCAGCAGTTTGGGTACAGGGGGCAATCAGCCCCAGCATTTT
v_gene: TRBV24-1; j_gene: TRBJ2-2; d_gene: .; abundance: few; CDR3aa: CATSDSRYTANTGELFF; CDR3nt: TGTGCCACCAGTGATTCCAGATACACCGCGAACACCGGGGAGCTGTTTTTT
v_gene: TRBV15; j_gene: TRBJ2-1; d_gene: TRBD1; abundance: .; CDR3aa: CATSRSRGNYNEQFF; CDR3nt: TGTGCCACCAGCAGGAGCAGGGGGAACTACAATGAGCAGTTCTTC
v_gene: TRBV19; j_gene: TRBJ2-4; d_gene: .; abundance: .; CDR3aa: CASSMVNGAKNIQYF; CDR3nt: TGTGCCAGTAGTATGGTGAACGGAGCCAAAAACATTCAGTACTTC
v_gene: TRBV28; j_gene: TRBJ2-2; d_gene: .; abundance: .; CDR3aa: CASGALGNTGELFF; CDR3nt: TGTGCCAGTGGGGCGCTTGGGAACACCGGGGAGCTGTTTTTT
v_gene: TRBV19; j_gene: TRBJ2-4; d_gene: TRBD2; abundance: .; CDR3aa: CASSFEPGGSRNIQYF; CDR3nt: TGTGCCAGTAGCTTTGAGCCTGGCGGGAGTAGAAACATTCAGTACTTC
v_gene: TRBV3-1/TRBV3-2; j_gene: TRBJ2-1; d_gene: TRBD2; abundance: once; CDR3aa: CASSHASGVTYNEQFF; CDR3nt: TGTGCCAGCAGCCATGCTAGCGGGGTAACCTACAATGAGCAGTTCTTC
v_gene: TRBV19; j_gene: TRBJ2-1; d_gene: .; abundance: .; CDR3aa: CASSIDSSYNEQFF; CDR3nt: TGTGCCAGTAGTATAGATAGCTCCTACAATGAGCAGTTCTTC
v_gene: TRBV15; j_gene: TRBJ2-7; d_gene: .; abundance: .; CDR3aa: CATSRDGAQGSYEQYF; CDR3nt: TGTGCCACCAGCAGAGACGGAGCTCAGGGGTCCTACGAGCAGTACTTC
v_gene: TRBV9; j_gene: TRBJ1-2; d_gene: .; abundance: .; CDR3aa: CASTRIDQQRGYTF; CDR3nt: TGTGCCAGCACCCGTATTGATCAACAGCGGGGCTACACCTTC
v_gene: TRBV19; j_gene: TRBJ1-4; d_gene: .; abundance: .; CDR3aa: CATSDRINEKLFF; CDR3nt: TGTGCCACTTCAGACAGAATTAATGAAAAACTGTTTTTT
v_gene: TRBV28; j_gene: TRBJ1-6; d_gene: .; abundance: .; CDR3aa: CASSLPGERSPLHF; CDR3nt: TGTGCCAGCAGTTTACCCGGGGAACGGTCACCCCTCCACTTT
v_gene: TRBV27; j_gene: TRBJ2-5; d_gene: .; abundance: .; CDR3aa: CASSFNGETQYF; CDR3nt: TGTGCCAGCAGTTTCAACGGGGAGACCCAGTACTTC